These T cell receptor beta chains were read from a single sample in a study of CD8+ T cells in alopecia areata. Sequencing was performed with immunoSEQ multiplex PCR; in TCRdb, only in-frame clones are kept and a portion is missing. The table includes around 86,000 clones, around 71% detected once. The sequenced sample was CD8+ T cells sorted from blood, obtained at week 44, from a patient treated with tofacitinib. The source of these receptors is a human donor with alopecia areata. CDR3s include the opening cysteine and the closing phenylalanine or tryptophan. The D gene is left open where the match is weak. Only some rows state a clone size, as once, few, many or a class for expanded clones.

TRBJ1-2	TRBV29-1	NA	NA	CSVGGIDYGYTF	TGCAGCGTTGGAGGGATCGACTATGGCTACACCTTC
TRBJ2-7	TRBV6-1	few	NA	CASSEVGYSPYEQYF	TGTGCCAGCAGTGAAGTGGGCTACAGCCCCTACGAGCAGTACTTC
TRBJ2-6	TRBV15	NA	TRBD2	CATSRDTSSGGRPGANVLTF	TGTGCCACCAGCAGAGATACGAGTAGCGGGGGGCGCCCCGGGGCCAACGTCCTGACTTTC
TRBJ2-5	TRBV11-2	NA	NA	CASSSRQTQYF	TGTGCCAGCAGCTCCCGACAGACCCAGTACTTC
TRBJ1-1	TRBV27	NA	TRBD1	CASRQGGTEAFF	TGTGCCAGCAGGCAGGGGGGGACTGAAGCTTTCTTT
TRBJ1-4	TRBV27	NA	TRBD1	CASSSPDRGGGEKLFF	TGTGCCAGCAGTTCCCCCGACAGGGGAGGAGGAGAAAAACTGTTTTTT
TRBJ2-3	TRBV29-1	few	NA	CSVGGDTQYF	TGCAGCGTTGGGGGAGATACGCAGTATTTT
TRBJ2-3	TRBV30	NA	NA	CAWSVLDPSTDTQYF	TGTGCCTGGAGTGTACTGGACCCTTCCACAGATACGCAGTATTTT
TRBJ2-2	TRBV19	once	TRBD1	CASRRQGEIAGELFF	TGTGCCAGTAGGCGACAGGGGGAAATAGCCGGGGAGCTGTTTTTT
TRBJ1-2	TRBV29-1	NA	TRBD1	CSVEDGTGANYGYTF	TGCAGCGTTGAAGACGGGACAGGCGCTAACTATGGCTACACCTTC